This T cell receptor beta chain was observed in a study of T cell clonality in common variable immunodeficiency. Study-level findings and limits: Compared with controls, CVID subjects had fewer shared TCRbeta clones. Repertoire-complication correlations in CVID were limited by patient heterogeneity. CVID subjects showed higher TCRbeta clonality than healthy controls. Reportedly, TCR beta sequences from common variable immunodeficiency showed fewer deletions and N-nucleotide insertions.

The CDR3 sequence is 11 residues long. Germline-derived CDR1 and CDR2 are SQVTM and ANQGSEA. The germline V and J ends were trimmed by 6 bases and 0 bases, with 5 bases remaining between them. Caucasian heritage predominated among both patients and controls. Method: immunoSEQ multiplex PCR; TCRdb's copy keeps in-frame clones and lacks some. Listed for the sample are 8,500 to 10,000 clones, none seen a single time. This clone was detected ten times or more. Its antigen is not identified. The DNA ends 3 residues before the CDR3 does, and the rest of the CDR3 is filled in from the germline J gene. Sequencing used peripheral blood mononuclear cells. The sequence was obtained from a human donor with common variable immunodeficiency. The rearrangement links TRBV29-1 to TRBJ1-1; D ambiguous. The CDR3 here is CSVNLNTEAFF. Incomplete CDR3 DNA: TGCAGCGTGAACTTGAACACTGAA.